This TCR beta chain was obtained from a study of T cell changes during pregnancy in multiple sclerosis. This CDR3 spans 13 amino acids. CDR1 MNHEY and CDR2 SVGAGI come from the germline V gene. The germline V and J ends were trimmed by 6 bases and 11 bases, with 18 bases remaining between them. Here immunoSEQ multiplex PCR was the method, and the copy in TCRdb shows in-frame clones only, minus some. The top ten clones hold 0.2% of a sample with about 57,000 clones, about 91% of them seen once. The source of this sequence is a female donor with multiple sclerosis, enrolled in a pregnancy study. The gene calls are TRBV6-5 and TRBJ2-3; tentatively, D is TRBD2 (5 bases). The input for sequencing was CD4+ T cells from peripheral blood mononuclear cells, taken in the second trimester of pregnancy. The CDR3 reads CASSPPGDTRQYF. The CDR3 coding sequence is TGTGCCAGCAGCCCCCCCGGGGATACCAGGCAGTATTTT.